Below are 9 T cell receptor beta chains sequenced from a single sample in a study of cytomegalovirus exposure and HLA in healthy donors (dated by TCRdb to the late 2010s). Libraries came from the immunoSEQ multiplex PCR assay. For the multiplex PCR, a mixture combining 60 forward primers for TCR Vbeta segments and 13 reverse primers for TCR Jbeta segments was used. TCRdb holds this immuneACCESS table with in-frame rearrangements only. Some clones are missing; in checked studies, unresolved V genes explain under half, and the rest has no known cause. This sample gives some 180,000 clones in total; 76% of them show up just once. Of the sample, around 1.6% falls within the top ten clones. Sample: PBMCs. The receptors originated from a man aged 18-30 years in good health and CMV-seronegative.

This sequence joins TRBV7-9 and TRBJ2-7, with D unresolved. The germline gives CDR1 SEHNR, CDR2 FQNEAQ (reference sequence). The V end lost 5 bases, the J end lost 0 bases, and 5 bases lay between the germline ends. The CDR3 is 12 amino acids. The CDR3 nucleotides read TGTGCCAGCAGCCAGGACTCCTACGAGCAGTACTTC. Amino acids: CASSQDSYEQYF.

This rearrangement joins TRBV11-3 to TRBJ2-3; 8 positions match TRBD2. With 5 bases clipped from V and 1 base from J, the junction kept 14 bases outside the gene matches. The CDR3 runs to 18 residues. Germline CDR1 is SGHNT and CDR2 is YENEEA. The CDR3 protein is CASSLLPPGSGGTDTQYF. The CDR3 DNA reads TGTGCCAGCAGCCTCCTCCCCCCTGGTAGCGGGGGCACAGATACGCAGTATTTT.

This chain joins TRBV27 and TRBJ1-1; D remains ambiguous. CDR3 size: 13 residues. Germline lookup yields CDR1 MNHEY and CDR2 SMNVEV (reference sequence). Trimming cost V 5 bases and J 1 base, with 8 bases left between them. DNA of the CDR3: TGTGCCAGCAGTATCCGTCCGAACACTGAAGCTTTCTTT. Encoded protein: CASSIRPNTEAFF.

The J gene is TRBJ2-5, the V gene TRBV27; tentatively, D is TRBD2 (6 bases). The DNA end is a closer match to TRBJ2-7, so the J assignment may be wrong. The CDR3 spans 14 residues. The germline gives CDR1 MNHEY, CDR2 SMNVEV (reference sequence). The CDR3: CASRAGGLTYEQYF. The CDR3 nucleotides are TGTGCCAGTCGAGCCGGGGGTCTGACGTACGAGCAGTACTTC.

The chain couples TRBV23-1 to TRBJ1-5; 9 nucleotides align to TRBD1. Being an ORF, TRBV23-1 has a function that is uncertain. The CDR3 consists of 14 residues. The V and J ends lost 5 bases and 4 bases, in that order; junction bases with no gene match: 3. The CDR3 sequence: CASSDRGRNQPQHF. In nucleotides, the CDR3 is TGCGCCAGCAGTGACAGGGGGAGGAATCAGCCCCAGCATTTT.

The gene calls are TRBV7-6 and TRBJ1-6, with no clear D. Germline values: CDR1 SGHVS, CDR2 FNYEAQ. The CDR3 runs 14 residues. V was clipped by 0 bases and J by 8 bases, with 8 bases between them. Here the CDR3 reads CASSLARGHSPLHF. CDR3 nucleotide sequence: TGTGCCAGCAGCTTAGCGCGAGGCCATTCACCCCTCCACTTT.

The rearrangement links TRBV5-1 to TRBJ2-7; 9 bases match TRBD1. Losses at the gene ends were 7 bases for V and 4 bases for J; bases not matched to a gene: 12. This CDR3 contains 15 residues. Germline values: CDR1 SGHRS, CDR2 YFSETQ. In DNA form, the CDR3 reads TGCGCCAGCCGGCTGGGACAGGGAAGTTTTTACGAGCAGTACTTC. The encoded protein is CASRLGQGSFYEQYF.

V gene TRBV27 combines with J gene TRBJ1-1, with D possibly TRBD1 on 6 matching bases. Deletions cut 6 bases from V and 1 base from J, with 9 bases between. The CDR3 runs 13 residues. CDR1 MNHEY and CDR2 SMNVEV come from the germline V gene (reference sequence). The CDR3 region is CASRRGRNTEAFF. CDR3 in DNA: TGTGCCAGCAGGAGGGGGAGGAACACTGAAGCTTTCTTT.

V usage is TRBV27 and J usage is TRBJ1-2, with unresolved D. Germline V lookup: CDR1 MNHEY, CDR2 SMNVEV (reference sequence). The length of the CDR3 is 17 residues. V gave up 4 bases and J gave up 7 bases, with 25 bases separating them. The chain's CDR3 is CASSSSYSGRGGAGYTF. The CDR3, as DNA: TGTGCCAGCAGTTCCTCGTACTCCGGACGGGGTGGCGCTGGCTACACCTTC.